This T cell receptor (beta chain) came from a study of blood T cell repertoires in COVID-19. Original analysis: The assay estimated nucleated cells by amplifying reference gene primers. Data came from immunoSEQ multiplex PCR; TCRdb stores just in-frame clones and leaves some out. From that table come the V and J calls and clone size; the DNA was used to work out D and trimming. Among 140,000 to 150,000 clones listed, 84% were seen once. The CDR3 is 14 amino acids. Germline-derived CDR1 and CDR2 are WNHNN and SYGVQD (reference sequence). V trimming: 3 bases; J trimming: 8 bases; junction bases outside the gene matches: 10.

The chain carries TRBV10-1 and TRBJ2-7, with TRBD1 identical over 7 bases. The sample taken for sequencing was PBMCs or T cells enriched from blood (not recorded which). This clonotype was sampled from a woman aged 45-65 years who had been exposed to COVID-19. CDR3 bases: TGCGCCAGCAGTGACCCTAAGGGGGCTATCAAGCAGTACTTC. Protein sequence: CASSDPKGAIKQYF.